The 8 T cell receptor beta chains below were found in one sample sequenced in a study of CD8 T cells in Susac syndrome. Random hexamers served to reverse transcribe about 0.5 to 1 ug RNA. Via MiXCR, TCRdb re-called the immunoSEQ multiplex PCR reads, giving one row per CDR3 protein. Of tens of thousands of distinct CDR3 sequences listed, 91% were seen once; the top ten hold 0.5% to 0.6%. Sequences were obtained from CD8+ T cells from PBMCs. The receptors derive from a human donor with multiple sclerosis.

V gene TRBV12-3 or TRBV12-4 combines with J gene TRBJ2-3; D is undetermined. CDR3 size: 13 residues. The ends were cut back, 0 bases at V and 5 bases at J, with 6 bases in the middle. CDR3 sequence reads: CASSLAPLDTQYF. The CDR3 region has the DNA TGTGCCAGCAGTTTAGCGCCGTTAGATACGCAGTATTTT.

The count of this clonotype is one. The chain is built from TRBV2 and TRBJ2-1; TRBD2 agrees at 11 bases. CDR3 length equals 14 residues. V dropped 11 bases and J dropped 10; count of bases not matched to a gene: 13. Germline lookup yields CDR1 SNHLY and CDR2 FYNNEI. CDR3 in amino acids: CALILTSGRGEQFF. The CDR3 DNA sequence: TGTGCCTTAATTTTAACTAGCGGGAGAGGAGAGCAGTTCTTC.

The chain uses TRBV29-1 and TRBJ1-1; TRBD1 might be the D (6 bases). The length of the CDR3 is 14 residues. Trimming cost V 3 bases and J 6 bases, with 17 bases left between them. Germline CDR1 SQVTM, CDR2 ANQGSEA. CDR3: CSVDRGTLGSEAFF. CDR3 nucleotides: TGCAGCGTTGATAGGGGGACTCTGGGGTCTGAAGCTTTCTTT.

V and J are TRBV10-3 and TRBJ1-4; D ambiguous. V was cut by 7 bases and J by 7 bases, with 13 bases left in between. This CDR3 region has 13 residues. The germline CDR1 and CDR2 sequences are ENHRY and SYGVKD. CDR3: CAINRGWGEKLFF. The CDR3 DNA reads as TGTGCCATCAATCGGGGATGGGGTGAAAAACTGTTTTTT.

The chain combines TRBV2 with TRBJ2-1; no clear D. The length of the CDR3 is 15 residues. The V gene's germline CDR1 is SNHLY and CDR2 FYNNEI. V was trimmed by 4 bases and J by 4 bases, leaving 14 bases between them. For the CDR3, the DNA is TGTGCCAGCAGTGGGAGTAGCCAGCTTTACAATGAGCAGTTCTTC. Protein sequence: CASSGSSQLYNEQFF.

The V gene is TRBV2, the J gene TRBJ1-1; 9 bases fit TRBD1. The germline V gene encodes CDR1 SNHLY and CDR2 FYNNEI. The CDR3 has 15 amino acids. V trimming: 4 bases; J trimming: 4 bases; junction bases outside the gene matches: 7. Written as DNA, the CDR3 is TGTGCCAGCAGTGGGGGGACAGGGAAGGTCACTGAAGCTTTCTTT. Translated: CASSGGTGKVTEAFF.

V usage is TRBV27 and J usage is TRBJ2-1, with 7 bases aligning to TRBD1. V shed 6 bases and J 3 bases; nucleotides not matched to a gene: 8. Germline loops: CDR1 MNHEY, CDR2 SMNVEV (reference sequence). There are 15 residues in the CDR3. The CDR3, as DNA: TGTGCCAGCAGAGAGACAGGGATCGGCTACAATGAGCAGTTCTTC. This encodes CASRETGIGYNEQFF.

The chain recombines TRBV9 with TRBJ2-3; tentatively, D is TRBD1 (7 bases). V lost 1 base and J 3 bases, leaving 15 bases between the germline ends. From germline, CDR1 is SGDLS and CDR2 YYNGEE. The CDR3 covers 16 residues. The CDR3 here is CASSVPGGGRTDTQYF. The CDR3 region has the DNA TGTGCCAGCAGCGTACCCGGAGGGGGCAGGACAGATACGCAGTATTTT.